Below are 28 T cell receptor beta chains sequenced from a single sample in a study of human thymus T cells (dated by TCRdb to 2018 to 2020). Library preparation employed the immunoSEQ multiplex PCR assay. TCRdb holds this immuneACCESS table with in-frame rearrangements only. Some clones are missing; in checked studies, unresolved V genes explain under half, and the rest has no known cause. This sample comprises tens of thousands of clones, 95% to 98% of them detected only once. The ten largest make up roughly 0.028% of the sample. The thymus tissue came from surgical resects taken out during corrective cardiac surgery. Sequencing was carried out using thymus tissue. These receptors came from a boy in the first two years of life with a congenital heart defect but otherwise immunologically healthy.

J is TRBJ2-3 and V is TRBV5-1; D may be TRBD2 (6 bases). The V gene lost 4 bases and the J gene lost 1 base, with 22 bases spanning the gap. The CDR3 has 18 residues. Germline lookup yields CDR1 SGHRS and CDR2 YFSETQ. CDR3 DNA: TGCGCCAGCAGCCCGTCGTGCGCGACTAGATGGGGCACAGATACGCAGTATTTT. Protein sequence: CASSPSCATRWGTDTQYF.

This chain connects TRBV28 to TRBJ2-5, with TRBD1 matching over 7 bases. Germline V CDR1 and CDR2: MDHEN, SYDVKM. This CDR3 comprises 19 residues. The trim removed 4 bases at V and 2 bases at J, leaving 19 bases unmatched. The DNA for the CDR3 is TGTGCCAGCAGTTACCTCCGCAACAGGGGAATACGGCGGCAAGAGACCCAGTACTTC. It is translated as CASSYLRNRGIRRQETQYF.

The chain couples TRBV7-2 to TRBJ2-3; a possible D gene is TRBD1 (8 bases). CDR1 SGHTA and CDR2 FQGNSA come from the germline V gene. The V and J ends lost 4 bases and 4 bases respectively, with 15 bases between them. The CDR3 is 15 amino acids. CDR3 amino acids: CASSYRTGRADTQYF. The CDR3 nucleotides are TGTGCCAGCAGCTATCGGACAGGGAGGGCAGATACGCAGTATTTT.

This chain joins TRBV5-4 and TRBJ2-1; 10 bases agree with TRBD2. The germline V gene has CDR1 SGHNT and CDR2 YYREEE (reference sequence). The V segment lost 5 bases and the J segment 3 bases; nucleotides outside the gene matches: 5. The CDR3 contains 15 residues. DNA for the CDR3: TGTGCCAGCAGATCGCTAGCGGGAGTCTACAATGAGCAGTTCTTC. Amino acid sequence: CASRSLAGVYNEQFF.

This rearrangement joins TRBV7-6 to TRBJ2-7; perhaps TRBD2 as D (6 bases). V dropped 5 bases and J dropped 2 bases, with 13 bases sitting between them. The CDR3 has 14 amino acids. Germline values: CDR1 SGHVS, CDR2 FNYEAQ. CDR3 bases: TGTGCCAGCAGCCTTAGAGCGGGCCCCTACGAGCAGTACTTC. Amino acids: CASSLRAGPYEQYF.

The genes are TRBV5-6 and TRBJ2-3; weak D call: TRBD2 (5 bases). The V gene lost 0 bases and the J gene lost 2 bases, with 16 bases spanning the gap. Germline V gene data show CDR1 as SGHDT and CDR2 as YYEEEE. This CDR3 region has 17 residues. DNA of the CDR3: TGTGCCAGCAGCTTGGCCGCTGAAGTGGAGGACACAGATACGCAGTATTTT. It translates to CASSLAAEVEDTDTQYF.

This clone was found a few times. This chain links TRBV18 with TRBJ1-3, with D maybe TRBD1 (6 bases). Germline V gives CDR1 KGHSH, CDR2 LQKENI. Deletions cut 3 bases from V and 1 base from J, with 13 bases between. This CDR3 has 16 amino acids. CDR3 sequence reads: CASSPETGLSGNTIYF. The DNA of the CDR3 is TGTGCCAGCTCACCCGAGACAGGTCTATCTGGAAACACCATATATTTT.

V is TRBV27 and J is TRBJ1-5; tentatively, D is TRBD1 (6 bases). The ends were cut back, 4 bases at V and 2 bases at J, with 18 bases in the middle. Germline assignment: CDR1 MNHEY and CDR2 SMNVEV (reference sequence). The CDR3 has 17 amino acids. Written as DNA, the CDR3 is TGTGCCAGCAGTTCGCACCGCAGGGGTGGCGGCAATCAGCCCCAGCATTTT. This encodes CASSSHRRGGGNQPQHF.

The V gene is TRBV27, the J gene TRBJ1-2; 8 nucleotides agree with TRBD1. The CDR3 has 21 residues. J gave up 1 base and V 3 bases, and 22 bases lay outside the gene matches. Germline V gene data show CDR1 as MNHEY and CDR2 as SMNVEV (reference sequence). CDR3 in amino acids: CASSFLGRGPWRPPYNYGYTF. The DNA of the CDR3 is TGTGCCAGCAGTTTTCTTGGCAGGGGGCCCTGGAGGCCCCCTTATAACTATGGCTACACCTTC.

V is TRBV7-2 and J is TRBJ2-1, with D maybe TRBD1 (5 bases). The CDR3 extends over 16 amino acids. From germline, CDR1 is SGHTA and CDR2 FQGNSA. V was clipped by 1 base and J by 3 bases, with 13 bases between them. CDR3 nucleotide sequence: TGTGCCAGCAGCTTAGGGGGCAGCCTTATCTACAATGAGCAGTTCTTC. Translating it yields CASSLGGSLIYNEQFF.

V usage is TRBV5-5 and J usage is TRBJ1-2, with no clear D. The germline V gene has CDR1 SGHKS and CDR2 YYEKEE (reference sequence). This CDR3 is 12 amino acids long. V shed 2 bases and J shed 5 bases, with 7 bases lying between them. CDR3 coding DNA: TGTGCCAGCAGCTTTCTCCGTTATGGCTACACCTTC. It codes for CASSFLRYGYTF.

V gene TRBV28 combines with J gene TRBJ2-3; unclear D gene. Germline-derived CDR1 and CDR2 are MDHEN and SYDVKM. Between the trimmed V and J ends, which lost 4 bases and 0 bases, there was a span of 17 bases. The CDR3 runs 17 residues. The CDR3 region is CASSCQEKIKSTDTQYF. CDR3 DNA: TGTGCCAGCAGTTGTCAGGAGAAGATAAAAAGCACAGATACGCAGTATTTT.

This clone was seen only a few times. The rearrangement uses TRBV5-6 and TRBJ2-7; D is ambiguous. Per germline, CDR1 SGHDT and CDR2 YYEEEE. The CDR3 length is 15 residues. Trimming cost V 3 bases and J 3 bases, with 16 bases left between them. The DNA of the CDR3 is TGTGCCAGCAGCTCCGGGCCGCCCGTTTACTACGAGCAGTACTTC. It specifies CASSSGPPVYYEQYF.

The V call is TRBV6-1, the J call TRBJ1-1, with 7 bases that match TRBD1. Germline assignment: CDR1 MNHNS and CDR2 SASEGT. The CDR3 is made up of 13 amino acids. The trim removed 3 bases at V and 5 bases at J, leaving 3 bases unmatched. This chain's CDR3 is CASSDRGGTEAFF. The CDR3 DNA is TGTGCCAGCAGTGACAGGGGGGGGACTGAAGCTTTCTTT.

The rearrangement joins TRBV11-2 to TRBJ2-1; 8 positions match TRBD2. Trimming at V came to 1 base and at J to 7 bases, leaving 12 bases not matched to a gene. The germline gives CDR1 SGHAT, CDR2 FQNNGV. The CDR3 loop spans 17 amino acids. In DNA, the CDR3 is TGTGCCAGCAGCTTAGCGGGGGGGTCCGGCTACACGAATGAGCAGTTCTTC. As protein: CASSLAGGSGYTNEQFF. The full variable domain, its missing parts supplied by reference TRBV11-2 and TRBJ2-1, is EAGVAQSPRYKIIEKRQSVAFWCNPISGHATLYWYQQILGQGPKLLIQFQNNGVVDDSQLPKDRFSAERLKGVDSTLKIQPAKLEDSAVYLCASSLAGGSGYTNEQFFGPGTRLTVL.

The gene calls are TRBV11-2 and TRBJ1-3; D gene uncertain. The germline V and J ends were trimmed by 5 bases and 9 bases, with 20 bases remaining between them. The CDR3 sequence is 15 residues long. Germline CDR1 SGHAT, CDR2 FQNNGV. The CDR3 is CASSPLHSSNGTIYF. The CDR3 nucleotides are TGTGCCAGCAGCCCCCTCCATAGCTCTAACGGCACCATATATTTT.

The chain carries TRBV7-3 and TRBJ2-1; 7 bases align to TRBD2. The CDR3 has 16 amino acids. J lost 3 bases, V lost 2 bases, and 7 bases had no gene match. The germline CDR1 and CDR2 sequences are SGHTA and FQGTGA. CDR3 sequence (DNA): TGTGCCAGCAGCTTATTGGGGGGGTCCGTCTACAATGAGCAGTTCTTC. Protein: CASSLLGGSVYNEQFF.

J is TRBJ2-7 and V is TRBV6-1; tentatively, D is TRBD1 (6 bases). Germline V gene sequence: CDR1 MNHNS, CDR2 SASEGT. Trimming took off 1 base at V and 2 bases at J, with 15 bases between the two ends. The CDR3 length is 16 residues. CDR3 nucleotides: TGTGCCAGCAGTGAAGAGGGGACACCTGTAACCTACGAGCAGTACTTC. This encodes CASSEEGTPVTYEQYF.

In DNA, the CDR3 is TGCACCAGCAGGGGAACCGGGGATAATTCACCCCTCCACTTT. Its translation: CTSRGTGDNSPLHF. This rearrangement joins TRBV1 to TRBJ1-6. TRBV1 is a documented pseudogene. CDR3 length: 14 amino acids.

The chain couples TRBV27 to TRBJ1-4, with 7 positions matching TRBD1. The CDR3 length is 17 residues. CDR1 is MNHEY, CDR2 SMNVEV, per germline (reference sequence). Germline trimming cut 1 base from V and 5 bases from J; bases unmatched to any gene: 10. CDR3 sequence reads: CASSLFAHRGGNEKLFF. For the CDR3, the DNA is TGTGCCAGCAGTTTATTCGCCCACAGGGGAGGGAATGAAAAACTGTTTTTT.

The rearrangement uses TRBV2 and TRBJ1-5; 11 bases line up with TRBD1. CDR1 and CDR2 (germline): SNHLY, FYNNEI. This CDR3 is built from 19 residues. V lost 5 bases to trimming and J lost 1 base; unmatched junction nucleotides: 13. DNA for the CDR3: TGTGCCAGCAGTCACCGCGCGGGGGGACAGGGGGGAAGCAATCAGCCCCAGCATTTT. Amino acids: CASSHRAGGQGGSNQPQHF.

The table lists this clone with a count of one. This chain connects TRBV9 to TRBJ2-1, with D perhaps matching TRBD2 (7 bases). Trimming stripped 1 base from V and 5 bases from J, with 16 bases between. Germline CDR1 reads SGDLS; CDR2 reads YYNGEE. The CDR3 runs to 16 residues. The CDR3 DNA reads TGTGCCAGCAGCGTAACCCCGTGGGGGGGCAACAATGAGCAGTTCTTC. Protein product: CASSVTPWGGNNEQFF.

This rearrangement joins TRBV5-8 to TRBJ2-3; maybe TRBD2 (5 bases). In germline, CDR1 is SGHTS, CDR2 YDEGEE. Trimming left V 2 bases short and J 3 bases short, with 7 bases between. The CDR3 loop spans 13 amino acids. This CDR3 reads CASSLTGTDTQYF. CDR3 sequence (DNA): TGTGCCAGCAGCTTAACGGGAACAGATACGCAGTATTTT.

The chain joins TRBV7-8 to TRBJ2-1, with D perhaps matching TRBD2 (9 bases). With 4 bases removed from V and 8 bases from J, the gap between germline ends came to 18 bases. The CDR3 loop spans 15 amino acids. Germline CDR1 reads SGHVS; CDR2 reads FQNEAQ. The CDR3 DNA is TGTGCCAGCAGCTCCCCAGGGGGCGGGGGGGATGAGCAGTTCTTC. It yields the protein CASSSPGGGGDEQFF.

This chain links TRBV19 with TRBJ2-7; the D gene is possibly TRBD1 (6 bases). Germline CDR1 LNHDA, CDR2 SQIVND (reference sequence). V dropped 5 bases and J dropped 3 bases, with 14 bases sitting between them. The CDR3 spans 14 residues. The DNA of the CDR3 is TGTGCCAGTAGTCCCCGGACAGCTATCTACGAGCAGTACTTC. Encoded protein: CASSPRTAIYEQYF.

This chain joins TRBV4-3 and TRBJ2-5; tentatively, D is TRBD1 (5 bases). Trimming pared 2 bases from V and 2 bases from J, leaving 12 bases between. The CDR3 loop spans 15 amino acids. Germline CDR1 LGHNA, CDR2 YSLEER. Here the CDR3 reads CASSQQGQHQETQYF. The CDR3 bases are TGCGCCAGCAGCCAACAGGGCCAGCATCAAGAGACCCAGTACTTC.

The V and J genes are TRBV11-2 and TRBJ1-4; D gene unclear. V dropped 1 base and J dropped 4 bases, with 7 bases sitting between them. This CDR3 contains 14 residues. Looked up from germline, CDR1 is SGHAT and CDR2 is FQNNGV. The CDR3 coding sequence is TGTGCCAGCAGCTTAGGAGGGCTTAATGAAAAACTGTTTTTT. As protein: CASSLGGLNEKLFF. Supplemented by reference TRBV11-2 and TRBJ1-4, the full variable domain reads EAGVAQSPRYKIIEKRQSVAFWCNPISGHATLYWYQQILGQGPKLLIQFQNNGVVDDSQLPKDRFSAERLKGVDSTLKIQPAKLEDSAVYLCASSLGGLNEKLFFGSGTQLSVL.

The genes are TRBV6-1 and TRBJ2-1; tentative D call: TRBD1 (5 bases). CDR1 MNHNS and CDR2 SASEGT come from the germline V gene. The germline V and J ends were trimmed by 4 bases and 0 bases, with 10 bases remaining between them. There are 15 residues in the CDR3. DNA for the CDR3: TGTGCCAGCAGTGGAGATGACAGCTCCTACAATGAGCAGTTCTTC. It codes for CASSGDDSSYNEQFF.